One sample yielded the 5 T cell receptor beta chains listed below, sequenced in a study of T cells in Graves' hyperthyroidism and ophthalmopathy. The investigators amplified TCR beta CDR3 regions from RNA transcripts. An initial round of RT-PCR targeting the TCR CDR3 relied on the HTBI primer set. Using its own MiXCR run on the multiplex PCR reads, TCRdb lists one record per CDR3 protein. The data show over 300,000 distinct CDR3 sequences, approximately 14% seen once. Sequenced input: blood. These receptors were obtained from a woman in her fifties or sixties with Graves' hyperthyroidism.

V is TRBV6-2 or TRBV6-3 and J is TRBJ2-3; TRBD1 or TRBD2 may be the D gene (5 bases each). V gave up 5 bases and J gave up 0 bases, with 15 bases separating them. Germline V gene sequence: CDR1 MNHEY, CDR2 SVGEGT. The CDR3 covers 16 residues. Here the CDR3 DNA reads TGTGCCAGCAGTACTTCCCGGGGCGGTAGCACAGATACGCAGTATTTT. It is translated as CASSTSRGGSTDTQYF.

In this sample, this clonotype turned up many times. V and J are TRBV11-2 and TRBJ1-4; 7 bases match TRBD1. The CDR3 covers 18 residues. Looked up from germline, CDR1 is SGHAT and CDR2 is FQNNGV. V gave up 5 bases and J gave up 6 bases; unmatched junction bases: 18. The CDR3 bases are TGTGCCAGCAGCCGCTTACCCTCCCGACAGGGAAAAGATGAAAAACTGTTTTTT. Protein sequence: CASSRLPSRQGKDEKLFF. Complete variable domain (other parts from reference TRBV11-2 and TRBJ1-4): EAGVAQSPRYKIIEKRQSVAFWCNPISGHATLYWYQQILGQGPKLLIQFQNNGVVDDSQLPKDRFSAERLKGVDSTLKIQPAKLEDSAVYLCASSRLPSRQGKDEKLFFGSGTQLSVL.

At least ten counts were recorded for this clonotype. The gene calls are TRBV30 and TRBJ1-1, with D possibly being TRBD1 (5 bases). CDR1 and CDR2 (germline): GTSNPN, SVGIG (reference sequence). The CDR3 has 14 residues. V lost 1 base to trimming and J lost 5 bases, with 14 bases between them. The CDR3 DNA reads as TGTGCCTGGAGTGAAGGGACCGCCGAAACTGAAGCTTTCTTT. Protein product: CAWSEGTAETEAFF.

As regards this clonotype: This could be a read error, since a much larger clone is one nucleotide away. This chain connects TRBV4-1 to TRBJ2-1; TRBD2 aligns across 10 bases. This CDR3 is built from 16 residues. With 1 base clipped from V and 7 bases from J, the junction kept 7 bases outside the gene matches. Germline V gives CDR1 MGHRA, CDR2 YSYEKL. CDR3: CASSQALAGVSNEQFF. The CDR3 bases are TGCGCCAGCAGCCAAGCGCTAGCGGGAGTCAGTAATGAGCAGTTCTTC.

This clonotype was counted many times. The rearrangement links TRBV6-1 to TRBJ2-7; 7 nucleotides match TRBD1. Germline trimming cut 5 bases from V and 0 bases from J; bases unmatched to any gene: 16. Germline V gene sequence: CDR1 MNHNS, CDR2 SASEGT. CDR3 length: 18 residues. The CDR3 bases are TGTGCCAGCAGTTATAGGGGACAGATCCCATCTTACTCCTACGAGCAGTACTTC. This translates into CASSYRGQIPSYSYEQYF.